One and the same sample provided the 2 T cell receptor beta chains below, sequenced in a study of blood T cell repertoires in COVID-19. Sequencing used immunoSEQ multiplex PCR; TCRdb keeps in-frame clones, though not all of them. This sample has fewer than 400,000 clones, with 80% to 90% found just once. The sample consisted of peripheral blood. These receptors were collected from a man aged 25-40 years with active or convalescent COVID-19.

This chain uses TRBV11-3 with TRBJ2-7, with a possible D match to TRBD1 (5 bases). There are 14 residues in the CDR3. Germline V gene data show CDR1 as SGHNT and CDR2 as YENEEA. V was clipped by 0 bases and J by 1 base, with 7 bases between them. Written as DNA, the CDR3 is TGTGCCAGCAGCTTAGATCGACAGTCCTACGAGCAGTACTTC. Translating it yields CASSLDRQSYEQYF.

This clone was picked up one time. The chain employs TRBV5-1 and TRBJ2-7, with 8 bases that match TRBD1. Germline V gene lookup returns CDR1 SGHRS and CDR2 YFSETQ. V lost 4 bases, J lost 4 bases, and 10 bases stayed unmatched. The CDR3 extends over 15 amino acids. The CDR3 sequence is CASSDRTGRIYEQYF. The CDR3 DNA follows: TGCGCCAGCAGCGATCGGACAGGGAGAATTTACGAGCAGTACTTC.